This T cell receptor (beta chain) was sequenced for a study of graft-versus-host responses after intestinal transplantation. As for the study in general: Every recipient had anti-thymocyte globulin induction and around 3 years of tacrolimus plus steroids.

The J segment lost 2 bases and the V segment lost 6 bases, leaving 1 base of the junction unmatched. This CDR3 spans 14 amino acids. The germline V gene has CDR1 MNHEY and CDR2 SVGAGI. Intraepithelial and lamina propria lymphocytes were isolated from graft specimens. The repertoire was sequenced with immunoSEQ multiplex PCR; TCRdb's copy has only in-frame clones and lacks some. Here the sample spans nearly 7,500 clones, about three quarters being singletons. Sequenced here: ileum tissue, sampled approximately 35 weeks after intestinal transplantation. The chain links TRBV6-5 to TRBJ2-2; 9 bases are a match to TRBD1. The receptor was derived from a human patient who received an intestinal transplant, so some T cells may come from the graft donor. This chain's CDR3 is CASRGQGNTGELFF. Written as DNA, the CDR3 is TGTGCCAGCAGGGGACAGGGTAACACCGGGGAGCTGTTTTTT.